Presented here are 14 T cell receptor beta chains from one specimen sequenced in a study of CD8 T cells in Susac syndrome. cDNA came from around 0.5 to 1 ug RNA primed by random hexamers. TCRdb passed the immunoSEQ multiplex PCR reads through MiXCR, listing each CDR3 protein once. The table has 200,000 to 250,000 distinct CDR3 sequences, roughly 92% seen once. Sequences were obtained from CD8+ T cells from PBMCs. Every receptor here comes from a human donor with multiple sclerosis.

The V gene is TRBV4-1, the J gene TRBJ1-1, with 11 bases fitting TRBD1. Germline CDR1 is MGHRA and CDR2 is YSYEKL. V was pared by 9 bases and J by 5 bases, with 14 bases of the junction left unmatched. The CDR3 sequence is 16 residues long. The CDR3 DNA follows: TGCGCCAGTGCGAGCGGACAGGGGGCCCGGGGGACTGAAGCTTTCTTT. Its protein is CASASGQGARGTEAFF.

V and J are TRBV3-1 and TRBJ2-5; tentatively, D is TRBD1 or TRBD2 (5 bases each). The length of the CDR3 is 16 residues. The germline gives CDR1 LGHDT, CDR2 YNNKEL (reference sequence). V was shortened by 0 bases and J by 2 bases, with 13 bases between the two germline ends. In DNA form, the CDR3 reads TGTGCCAGCAGCCAAGACGCCGGGTGGGGGCAAGAGACCCAGTACTTC. It is translated as CASSQDAGWGQETQYF.

The chain uses TRBV29-1 and TRBJ1-2, with D perhaps TRBD1 (6 bases). Trimming removed 0 bases at V and 4 bases at J, with 12 bases between. The CDR3 runs to 14 residues. Per the germline V gene, CDR1 is SQVTM and CDR2 is ANQGSEA. CDR3 sequence (DNA): TGCAGCGTTGAAGATCCCCAGGGGAGCTATGGCTACACCTTC. It translates to CSVEDPQGSYGYTF. Full variable domain (rest looked up from reference TRBV29-1 and TRBJ1-2): SAVISQKPSRDICQRGTSLTIQCQVDSQVTMMFWYRQQPGQSLTLIATANQGSEATYESGFVIDKFPISRPNLTFSTLTVSNMSPEDSSIYLCSVEDPQGSYGYTFGSGTRLTVV.

This rearrangement joins TRBV7-2 to TRBJ2-5; D might be TRBD1 (6 bases). The CDR3 runs 17 residues. Germline CDR1 is SGHTA and CDR2 is FQGNSA. The V end was cut by 3 bases, the J end by 4 bases, with 21 bases between. Here the CDR3 reads CASSFPRWGPGIETQYF. As DNA, the CDR3 is TGTGCCAGCAGCTTTCCTAGGTGGGGGCCTGGGATAGAGACCCAGTACTTC.

This rearrangement joins TRBV7-2 to TRBJ2-2; 7 positions agree with TRBD1. Per the germline V gene, CDR1 is SGHTA and CDR2 is FQGNSA. The length of the CDR3 is 15 residues. V shed 1 base, J shed 5 bases, and the junction held 4 bases outside the gene matches. The CDR3 DNA is TGTGCCAGCAGCTTAGAGGGGGCCTGGACCGGGGAGCTGTTTTTT. This gives the protein CASSLEGAWTGELFF.

This chain connects TRBV20-1 to TRBJ2-3; no clear D. Trimming took 1 base from V and 1 from J, leaving 6 bases between them. Germline V gives CDR1 DFQATT, CDR2 SNEGSKA (reference sequence). CDR3 length equals 13 residues. CDR3 sequence (DNA): TGCAGTGCTAGAGTACTGGGCACAGATACGCAGTATTTT. Amino acids: CSARVLGTDTQYF.

The chain joins TRBV13 to TRBJ1-1, with D uncertain. The length of the CDR3 is 15 residues. Germline-derived CDR1 and CDR2 are PRHDT and FYEKMQ (reference sequence). V lost 0 bases, J lost 4 bases, and 12 bases lay in between. The CDR3 region is CASSLGSSQITEAFF. The CDR3 DNA reads TGTGCCAGCAGCTTAGGCTCGAGTCAGATCACTGAAGCTTTCTTT.

The CDR3 reads CASSPAWTSGNYEQYF. The CDR3 nucleotides are TGTGCCAGCAGCCCCGCCTGGACTAGCGGAAACTACGAGCAGTACTTC. This chain joins TRBV7-6 and TRBJ2-7; 10 bases are shared with TRBD2. Germline CDR1 SGHVS, CDR2 FNYEAQ. V gave up 5 bases and J gave up 3 bases; unmatched junction bases: 10. This CDR3 is built from 16 residues.

This chain uses TRBV7-9 with TRBJ2-3; 12 nucleotides match TRBD2. The CDR3 loop spans 19 amino acids. V gave up 5 bases and J gave up 0 bases; unmatched junction bases: 12. Germline V gives CDR1 SEHNR, CDR2 FQNEAQ (reference sequence). In DNA, the CDR3 is TGTGCCAGCAGCCTACCTAGCGGGGGGGCGGCGGCGAGCACAGATACGCAGTATTTT. This gives the protein CASSLPSGGAAASTDTQYF.

This clonotype appeared once. The rearrangement uses TRBV12-5 and TRBJ1-5; D gene unclear. The CDR3 covers 14 residues. The germline CDR1 and CDR2 sequences are LGHNT and FRNRAP. With 7 bases removed from V and 1 base from J, the gap between germline ends came to 11 bases. The CDR3 spells CASAPDGSNQPQHF. In DNA, the CDR3 is TGTGCTAGTGCCCCGGACGGAAGCAATCAGCCCCAGCATTTT.

V and J are TRBV7-9 and TRBJ1-2; TRBD1 matches 7 bases. CDR3 length equals 13 residues. Germline assignment: CDR1 SEHNR and CDR2 FQNEAQ (reference sequence). Trimming cost V 8 bases and J 6 bases; bases outside gene matches: 9. CDR3: CASEGAPGNGYTF. For the CDR3, the DNA is TGTGCCAGCGAGGGGGCCCCTGGGAATGGCTACACCTTC.

The chain couples TRBV7-9 to TRBJ1-1; D remains unclear. Trimming stripped 4 bases from V and 10 bases from J, with 16 bases between. Germline V CDR1 and CDR2: SEHNR, FQNEAQ (reference sequence). This CDR3 contains 13 residues. The CDR3: CASSSPWARGAFF. The CDR3 coding sequence is TGTGCCAGCAGCTCCCCCTGGGCCCGGGGAGCTTTCTTT.

The V gene is TRBV5-6, the J gene TRBJ2-7, with 15 bases matching TRBD2. CDR3 length equals 15 residues. Trimming at V came to 3 bases and at J to 6 bases, leaving 4 bases not matched to a gene. Germline values: CDR1 SGHDT, CDR2 YYEEEE. The CDR3 here is CASSSGLAGGREQYF. The CDR3 bases are TGTGCCAGCAGCTCGGGACTAGCGGGAGGCCGCGAGCAGTACTTC.

The chain has TRBV13 and TRBJ1-2, with 9 positions matching TRBD1. Germline V gene lookup returns CDR1 PRHDT and CDR2 FYEKMQ (reference sequence). V lost 3 bases and J lost 6; bases outside the gene matches: 14. This CDR3 has 17 residues. The CDR3, as DNA: TGTGCCAGCAGCTTTAGGCTGATGGGACAGGGCAAAGATGGCTACACCTTC. Protein: CASSFRLMGQGKDGYTF.